The rows below give T cell receptor beta chains drawn from one sample of a study of T and B cells in COVID-19 patients. TCRdb ran MiXCR on the multiplex PCR reads and lists one entry per CDR3 protein. The repertoire holds approximately 9,500 distinct CDR3 sequences, with 28% as singletons. What was sequenced was blood. Source of these receptors: a human donor who had recovered from COVID-19. Both conserved end residues are part of each CDR3. The D gene is left open where the match is weak. The size entry is marked missing in some rows and otherwise reads once, few, many or a size class.

>TRBJ1-6|NA|TRBV30|TRBD1
TGTGCCTGGAGTACTGACAGGGGCAATTCACCCCTCCACTTT
CAWSTDRGNSPLHF
>TRBJ1-1|medium-sized|TRBV19|NA
TGTGCCAGTACCTCCACCCCACAGCAGTTCACTGAAGCTTTCTTT
CASTSTPQQFTEAFF
>TRBJ2-7|medium-sized|TRBV6-5|TRBD2
TGTGCCAGCAGCCGCGGGGGTTACGAGCAGTACTTC
CASSRGGYEQYF
>TRBJ1-6|few|TRBV20-1|NA
TGCAGTGCTAGAGAGCAGGCGTATAATTCACCCCTCCACTTT
CSAREQAYNSPLHF
>TRBJ1-2|NA|TRBV6-5|NA
TGTGCCAGCAGTGAGGAGGGAGTCTATGGCTACACCTTC
CASSEEGVYGYTF
>TRBJ2-3|NA|TRBV9|TRBD2
TGTGCCAGCAGCACGAGCGGGACGGTTGGGGATACGCAGTATTTT
CASSTSGTVGDTQYF
>TRBJ2-1|medium-sized|TRBV18|TRBD2
TGTGCCAGCTCAGCGAACCTACTAGCGGGATCGAATGAGCAGTTCTTC
CASSANLLAGSNEQFF
>TRBJ2-2|NA|TRBV10-3|NA
TGTGCCATCGGTGTGGCCGGGAACACCGGGGAGCTGTTTTTT
CAIGVAGNTGELFF
>TRBJ2-5|once|TRBV27|NA
TGTGCCAGCAGAGTGGCAGGGGGGACGGAGACCCAGTACTTC
CASRVAGGTETQYF
>TRBJ1-2|NA|TRBV5-1|TRBD1
TGCGCCAGCAGCTTACGGACAGGGGGAGATGGCTACACCTTC
CASSLRTGGDGYTF
>TRBJ2-4|NA|TRBV6-1|TRBD1
TGTGCCAGCAGTGACCGGACAGGGGGAGATCGGAACATTCAGTACTTC
CASSDRTGGDRNIQYF
>TRBJ2-7|NA|TRBV7-9|NA
TGTGCCAGCAGCGGCGGGCAGGGGAAGACCTACGAGCAGTACTTC
CASSGGQGKTYEQYF
>TRBJ1-5|few|TRBV6-5|TRBD1
TGTGCCAGCAGTCCAGGGGGGACCCAGCCCCAGCATTTT
CASSPGGTQPQHF
>TRBJ2-7|medium-sized|TRBV6-5|NA
TGTGCCAGCAGTTACTCGTCCGTGGGTATCAACGAGCAGTACTTC
CASSYSSVGINEQYF
>TRBJ2-4|few|TRBV27|NA
TGTGCCAGCAGCTTTTTCGAGAACATTCAGTACTTC
CASSFFENIQYF
>TRBJ2-3|many|TRBV24-1|TRBD2
TGTGCCACCAGTGCCGAGACTAGCGGGGGGGCAAGAGCAGATACGCAGTATTTT
CATSAETSGGARADTQYF
>TRBJ1-2|medium-sized|TRBV30|TRBD1
TGTGGCTCCCAGGACAGGGGAAGGGGGGGCTACACCTTC
CGSQDRGRGGYTF
>TRBJ2-2|medium-sized|TRBV6-5|TRBD1
TGTGCCAGCAGCCGCCGACAGGGACCTATGGGGGAGCTGTTTTTT
CASSRRQGPMGELFF
>TRBJ2-5|many|TRBV5-6|NA
TGTGCCAGCAGCTTGGGGATAGCGGAGGACCAAGAGACCCAGTACTTC
CASSLGIAEDQETQYF
>TRBJ2-5|large|TRBV15|TRBD2
TGTGCCACCAGCATGATAGCGGGGGAGACCCAGTACTTC
CATSMIAGETQYF
>TRBJ2-7|medium-sized|TRBV12-3/TRBV12-4|NA
TGTGCCAGCAGTTTCGACGGGAGTTCCTACGAGCAGTACTTC
CASSFDGSSYEQYF
>TRBJ1-5|NA|TRBV6-1|TRBD1
TGTGCCAGCAGTGAAGCAACAGGGGGCTTGAATCAGCCCCAGCATTTT
CASSEATGGLNQPQHF
>TRBJ2-3|NA|TRBV14|NA
TGTGCCAGCAGCCTAGACAGAGGATTTAGCACAGATACGCAGTATTTT
CASSLDRGFSTDTQYF
>TRBJ2-5|NA|TRBV5-1|TRBD1
TGCGCCAGCAGCCCTACAGGGGGGGAGACCCAGTACTTC
CASSPTGGETQYF
>TRBJ2-7|NA|TRBV12-1|NA
TGTGCCAGCAGCTTTACACAGGGGGCGGGGGAGCAGTACTTC
CASSFTQGAGEQYF
>TRBJ1-1|NA|TRBV19|NA
TGTGCCAGTAGTATGGGGAGGACGGATTCTGTAGCTTTCTTT
CASSMGRTDSVAFF
>TRBJ2-7|many|TRBV6-5|NA
TGTGCCAGCAGTTACTCCGGGGGAGGGGGCTACCACGAGCAGTACTTC
CASSYSGGGGYHEQYF
>TRBJ1-5|many|TRBV19|TRBD1
TGTGCCAGTCCCAACAGGGGGCTTGGCAATCAGCCCCAGCATTTT
CASPNRGLGNQPQHF
>TRBJ1-2|many|TRBV19|TRBD1
TGTGCCAGTAGTACTCGGACCGGGACAGACTTCTATGGCTACACCTTC
CASSTRTGTDFYGYTF
>TRBJ2-3|NA|TRBV11-1|NA
TGTGCCAGCACCCGCACAGATACGCAGTATTTT
CASTRTDTQYF
>TRBJ1-2|medium-sized|TRBV27|NA
TGTGCCAGCTCAACAGGCGACGGGGGACTTGGCTACACCTTC
CASSTGDGGLGYTF
>TRBJ1-2|NA|TRBV6-5|NA
TGTGCCAGCAGTTCGTTCATGTATACAGGAATTGGCGGCTACACCTTC
CASSSFMYTGIGGYTF
>TRBJ2-1|once|TRBV7-3|NA
TGTGCCAGCAGCTTAGGGCTAGCTGGGATCGGTGAGCAGTTCTTC
CASSLGLAGIGEQFF
>TRBJ2-3|NA|TRBV6-5|TRBD2
TGTGCCAGCAGTTACGGGGGGGAAGATACGCAGTATTTT
CASSYGGEDTQYF
>TRBJ2-5|NA|TRBV6-5|NA
TGTGCCAGCAGTTACGGGAGCACAGGGAAAGAGACCCAGTACTTC
CASSYGSTGKETQYF
>TRBJ1-2|medium-sized|TRBV19|NA
TGTGCCAGTACACGGGGGCTGGTAGATGGCTACACCTTC
CASTRGLVDGYTF
>TRBJ2-3|medium-sized|TRBV27|NA
TGTGCCAGCAGTTTACGGGTTACAGGGAGAGATACGCAGTATTTT
CASSLRVTGRDTQYF
>TRBJ2-2|NA|TRBV5-1|NA
TGCGCCAGCAGCTTGGAGGGGCGGACCGGGGAGCTGTTTTTT
CASSLEGRTGELFF
>TRBJ2-7|medium-sized|TRBV19|TRBD2
TGTGCCAGTAGTATTCCACGGGAGGGCCAGTACGAGCAGTACTTC
CASSIPREGQYEQYF
>TRBJ2-7|NA|TRBV7-9|NA
TGTGCCAGCAACGGACAAACCTACGAGCAGTACTTC
CASNGQTYEQYF
>TRBJ1-4|medium-sized|TRBV19|NA
TGTGCCAGTAGTATACAAGGGTCAACTAATGAAAAACTGTTTTTT
CASSIQGSTNEKLFF
>TRBJ2-5|many|TRBV6-1|TRBD1
TGTGCCAGCAGGGGACAGGGCTCGACGCAAGAGACCCAGTACTTC
CASRGQGSTQETQYF
>TRBJ1-2|NA|TRBV6-1|NA
TGTGCCAGCGTCGGGACACAGGGAACCTATGGCTACACCTTC
CASVGTQGTYGYTF
>TRBJ2-1|NA|TRBV4-3|NA
TGCGCCAGCAGCCCTTTACTAGTTATTTTCGGCGATGAGCAGTTCTTC
CASSPLLVIFGDEQFF
>TRBJ2-3|NA|TRBV13|TRBD2
TGTGCCAGCAGCTTAGAAGTGACTAGCGGGAGACCACAGTATTTT
CASSLEVTSGRPQYF